This T cell receptor beta chain was identified in a study of T-cell memory formation after mild COVID-19 listed by TCRdb under 2021. About the full investigation: Most TCR sequence clusters were specific to one of the two donors. The cohort was made up of two young adult volunteers, one female and one male, who were previously healthy. In a couple of donors, T-cell clones that expanded and contracted after mild COVID-19 were tracked by sequencing TCRalpha and TCRbeta repertoires over time. What the research found in general, with its limitations: Contracting CD4+ clones were found mainly in CM and EM memory subsets, while CD8+ clones were enriched in EMRA. Some responding clones were detected in pre-infection memory, suggesting pre-existing cross-reactive memory T cells joined the SARS-CoV-2 response. Clones that contracted from day 15 to 85 showed balanced CD4/CD8 phenotypes, whereas a second wave of clones that expanded from day 15 to 37 leaned towards CD4+. SARS-CoV-2 specificity was not confirmed for the second-wave clones peaking on day 37. Only two mild cases were covered in the study, and larger cohorts including severe cases with pre-infection samples were considered necessary.

The CDR3 runs 14 residues from the cysteine to the phenylalanine. The only DNA kept is the CDR3, 42 bases in frame from the first base. Based on the germline V gene (reference sequence), the CDR1 and CDR2 sequences are DFQATT and SNEGSKA. Ends trimmed: V by 4 bases, J by 6 bases; bases unmatched to a gene: 6. This clonotype was picked up many times. This receptor's antigen is unknown. No much larger clone is present one base from it, and per-base qualities are unavailable. Ficoll-Paque density gradient centrifugation was used to isolate PBMCs. TCRdb shows the sequencer as Illumina NovaSeq 6000. Using 5'RACE with constant-segment primers, TCRalpha and TCRbeta cDNA libraries were constructed, with sample barcodes and unique molecular identifiers added in the process. Trizol reagent was used to extract RNA from every sample. Amplification of the libraries took two PCR steps, and the second step added a second sample barcode plus Illumina TruSeq adapters. The libraries were sequenced on an Illumina NovaSeq using 2 x 150 bp paired-end reads. Concerning the study's data processing: Demultiplexing of reads and collapsing into UMI-guided consensus sequences were performed with migec v1.2.7. With mixcr v2.1.11, UMI consensuses were aligned to TRA and TRB V and J templates and assembled into clonotypes. A clonotype was counted as expanded or contracted only if both edgeR and NoisET called the change significant, with noise models trained on biological replicates. For edgeR calls, the thresholds were a false discovery rate-adjusted p below 0.01 and a log2 fold-change of 1. As an exploratory analysis of dynamics, PCA with hierarchical clustering was applied to max-normalized trajectories of the 1000 most abundant clonotypes. The CD4 or CD8 phenotype of responding clones was assigned using the separately sequenced CD4+ and CD8+ repertoires. TCRdb handled the public reads itself, with Q25 trimming in fastp and clone calling in MiXCR, and kept productive beta chains. Rows merge per CDR3 protein into single entries with the most common DNA and genes. The V and J calls reflect TCRdb's pipeline rather than the authors' work. The sample table holds 470,000 or so distinct CDR3 sequences, of which over 15% were seen once. Approximately 21% of the sample is taken by the ten largest.

The clonotype was recovered from a man between 18 and 29 years old who had mild COVID-19 (a few samples of this study predate the infection). The sample titles of this study are shuffled in the database, so cell type and time point are left out; the donor was told from shared clones. The chain was built from TRBV20-1 and TRBJ1-5; the central 10 bases match TRBD1. The material sequenced was PBMCs or a T cell subset sorted from them (not recorded which). The DNA sequence is given as TGCAGTGCTACCATAAGGGACAGGGGTCAGCCCCAGCATTTT. Translated, this gives CSATIRDRGQPQHF.